The rows below give T cell receptor beta chains drawn from one sample of a study of PD-L1 blockade in urothelial cancer. TCRdb's table, derived via immunoSEQ multiplex PCR, lists solely in-frame clones and lacks some. This sample yields some 67,000 clones, of which roughly 91% are seen a single time; around 3.5% belongs to the top ten. This material consisted of PBMCs, taken around atezolizumab (anti-PD-L1) treatment. These receptors all stem from a man aged 60 to 69 with urothelial cancer. Each CDR3 is given with its conserved first and last residue. A D gene is named only where the DNA matches it firmly. Some rows mark clone size as missing; the rest say once, few, many or name a class of expanded clone.

TRBD1 | few | TRBJ2-3 | TRBV28 | CASSVSDRESTDTQYF | TGTGCCAGCAGCGTCAGTGACAGGGAAAGCACAGATACGCAGTATTTT
- | few | TRBJ1-2 | TRBV4-3 | CASSQNRGDFGYTF | TGCGCCAGCAGCCAAAATCGAGGGGACTTTGGCTACACCTTC
- | - | TRBJ1-1 | TRBV6-5 | CASALSNTEAFF | TGTGCCAGCGCGCTGTCTAATACTGAAGCTTTCTTT
TRBD2 | - | TRBJ2-3 | TRBV25-1 | CASRPPFTSGSTDTQYF | TGTGCCAGCAGACCCCCGTTTACTAGCGGTAGCACAGATACGCAGTATTTT
TRBD2 | - | TRBJ2-3 | TRBV6-5 | CASSYSTGGGDTQYF | TGTGCCAGCAGTTACTCGACGGGGGGGGGAGATACGCAGTATTTT
TRBD1 | - | TRBJ2-5 | TRBV28 | CASSRLGQVTYQETQYF | TGTGCCAGCAGCCGATTGGGACAGGTCACGTACCAAGAGACCCAGTACTTC
TRBD2 | - | TRBJ2-5 | TRBV30 | CAWTRSGDQETQYF | TGTGCCTGGACTAGGAGCGGGGACCAAGAGACCCAGTACTTC
TRBD1 | - | TRBJ2-7 | TRBV10-2 | CASSFDRALSYEQYF | TGCGCCAGCAGCTTCGACAGGGCCCTCTCCTACGAGCAGTACTTC
- | - | TRBJ1-1 | TRBV2 | CASSEEQMNTEAFF | TGTGCCAGCAGTGAGGAACAGATGAACACTGAAGCTTTCTTT
TRBD1 | - | TRBJ1-2 | TRBV28 | CASSLYPGGHYGYTF | TGTGCCAGCAGTTTATACCCAGGGGGTCACTATGGCTACACCTTC
TRBD1 | - | TRBJ2-2 | TRBV7-2 | CASSLVGQGTGELFF | TGTGCCAGCAGCTTAGTGGGACAGGGGACCGGGGAGCTGTTTTTT
- | once | TRBJ2-3 | TRBV5-1 | CASSSTGSSTDTQYF | TGCGCCAGCAGCTCTACAGGGTCTAGCACAGATACGCAGTATTTT
TRBD1 | - | TRBJ1-1 | TRBV19 | CASSRRQGRNTEAFF | TGTGCCAGTAGTAGGCGACAGGGCCGGAACACTGAAGCTTTCTTT
TRBD1 | - | TRBJ1-2 | TRBV7-2 | CASSLTGDYGYAF | TGTGCCAGCAGCTTGACAGGGGACTATGGCTACGCCTTC
- | few | TRBJ2-5 | TRBV23-1 | CASSQTLPVPKTQYF | TGCGCCAGCAGTCAGACTTTGCCAGTACCAAAGACCCAGTACTTC
TRBD2 | - | TRBJ2-4 | TRBV19 | CASCSGTKNIQYF | TGTGCCAGTTGTAGCGGGACCAAAAACATTCAGTACTTC
- | - | TRBJ2-7 | TRBV18 | CASSPPTDSIYYEQYF | TGTGCCAGCTCACCACCGACAGACTCTATATACTACGAGCAGTACTTC
TRBD1 | once | TRBJ1-4 | TRBV4-2 | CASSQDPGTGREKLFF | TGTGCCAGCAGCCAAGATCCGGGGACAGGAAGGGAAAAACTGTTTTTT
- | - | TRBJ1-5 | TRBV5-6 | CASSPRYSNQPQHF | TGTGCCAGCAGTCCGAGATATAGCAATCAGCCCCAGCATTTT
- | - | TRBJ1-2 | TRBV7-6 | CASSPSGTDYGYTF | TGTGCCAGCAGCCCAAGTGGTACAGACTATGGCTACACCTTC
TRBD1 | once | TRBJ2-5 | TRBV5-1 | CASSPGTGVETQYF | TGCGCCAGCAGCCCCGGGACAGGTGTTGAGACCCAGTACTTC
- | - | TRBJ2-7 | TRBV30 | CAWSVFGEKREQYF | TGTGCCTGGAGTGTCTTCGGGGAGAAACGGGAGCAGTACTTC
- | - | TRBJ2-3 | TRBV2 | CASIPGLTDTDTQYF | TGTGCCAGCATTCCAGGACTGACTGACACAGATACGCAGTATTTT
- | - | TRBJ2-1 | TRBV5-6 | CASSSPGEGGNEQFF | TGTGCCAGCAGCTCCCCCGGGGAAGGGGGCAATGAGCAGTTCTTC
- | - | TRBJ1-1 | TRBV5-1 | CASSLEWPGKPEAFF | TGCGCCAGCAGCTTGGAGTGGCCAGGGAAGCCTGAAGCTTTCTTT
- | - | TRBJ1-2 | TRBV19 | CASSMRWQPGHGYTF | TGTGCCAGTAGTATGCGGTGGCAGCCAGGGCATGGCTACACCTTC
- | - | TRBJ1-5 | TRBV30 | CAWSGGPRQPQHF | TGTGCCTGGAGTGGCGGTCCCCGGCAGCCCCAGCATTTT
- | - | TRBJ1-1 | TRBV7-2 | CASSLLGANTEAFF | TGTGCCAGCAGCTTGCTGGGGGCTAACACTGAAGCTTTCTTT
- | - | TRBJ2-7 | TRBV5-1 | CASSRGGGSYEQYF | TGCGCCAGCAGCCGGGGAGGGGGCTCCTACGAGCAGTACTTC
- | - | TRBJ1-5 | TRBV5-1 | CASRSGVGNQPQHF | TGCGCCAGCCGATCAGGGGTTGGCAATCAGCCCCAGCATTTT
- | once | TRBJ1-4 | TRBV15 | CATSSETATNEKLFF | TGTGCCACCAGCTCCGAGACTGCAACTAATGAAAAACTGTTTTTT
- | - | TRBJ2-1 | TRBV29-1 | CSVRTGSREQFF | TGCAGCGTTAGGACGGGGTCCAGGGAGCAGTTCTTC
TRBD2 | - | TRBJ2-2 | TRBV2 | CASSENRPGGTNTGELFF | TGTGCCAGCAGTGAAAATCGCCCGGGGGGGACGAACACCGGGGAGCTGTTTTTT
TRBD1 | - | TRBJ1-1 | TRBV5-8 | CASSLKGTGKPEAFF | TGTGCCAGCAGTTTGAAAGGGACAGGGAAGCCTGAAGCTTTCTTT
- | - | TRBJ2-7 | TRBV7-8 | CASSLESGTFSYEQYF | TGTGCCAGCAGCTTAGAATCGGGTACCTTCTCCTACGAGCAGTACTTC
- | - | TRBJ1-3 | TRBV28 | CASSLSWGDSGNTIYF | TGTGCCAGCAGTTTATCGTGGGGGGACTCTGGAAACACCATATATTTT
TRBD1 | once | TRBJ1-3 | TRBV30 | CAWGYRGIGGNTIYF | TGTGCCTGGGGATACAGGGGTATAGGTGGAAACACCATATATTTT
- | once | TRBJ2-7 | TRBV7-2 | CASSLARHLSYEQYF | TGTGCCAGCAGCTTAGCGAGGCATCTCTCCTACGAGCAGTACTTC
- | - | TRBJ2-3 | TRBV9 | CASMTGAGGDTQYF | TGTGCCAGCATGACGGGGGCAGGGGGAGATACGCAGTATTTT
- | - | TRBJ2-5 | TRBV19 | CASSMKEGATQYF | TGTGCCAGTAGTATGAAAGAGGGTGCGACCCAGTACTTC
- | - | TRBJ1-6 | TRBV5-6 | CASRRTVNSPLHF | TGTGCCAGCAGGCGGACAGTAAATTCACCCCTCCACTTT
- | - | TRBJ2-4 | TRBV19 | CASSGLAGALAKNIQYF | TGTGCCAGTAGTGGTCTAGCAGGGGCTCTAGCCAAAAACATTCAGTACTTC
- | - | TRBJ1-1 | TRBV7-8 | CASSQTGTEAFF | TGTGCCAGCAGCCAGACAGGTACTGAAGCTTTCTTT
- | - | TRBJ1-5 | TRBV7-2 | CASSAPTGVYSNQPQHF | TGTGCCAGCAGCGCACCGACGGGGGTATATAGCAATCAGCCCCAGCATTTT
TRBD2 | few | TRBJ2-5 | TRBV7-6 | CASSSPGAGGQETQYF | TGTGCCAGCAGCTCCCCCGGGGCGGGGGGACAAGAGACCCAGTACTTC
TRBD1 | - | TRBJ1-2 | TRBV2 | CASRVRSGGSYYGYTF | TGTGCCAGCAGGGTTCGATCAGGGGGCAGTTACTATGGCTACACCTTC
- | - | TRBJ2-1 | TRBV28 | CASSSLGASNNEQFF | TGTGCCAGCAGTTCCTTGGGGGCCTCTAACAATGAGCAGTTCTTC
TRBD1 | few | TRBJ1-2 | TRBV7-3 | CASSFGGTGVGYTF | TGTGCCAGCAGCTTTGGAGGGACAGGGGTCGGCTACACCTTC
- | once | TRBJ1-5 | TRBV7-2 | CASSLATVEPQHF | TGTGCCAGCAGCTTAGCGACAGTCGAGCCCCAGCATTTT
- | - | TRBJ2-5 | TRBV4-1 | CASSQEPGQETQYF | TGCGCCAGCAGCCAAGAACCCGGGCAAGAGACCCAGTACTTC
- | once | TRBJ1-1 | TRBV2 | CASSEQGGNTEAFF | TGTGCCAGCAGTGAACAGGGCGGCAACACTGAAGCTTTCTTT
- | - | TRBJ1-3 | TRBV25-1 | CASTRGAGNTIYF | TGTGCCAGCACGCGGGGAGCTGGAAACACCATATATTTT
- | - | TRBJ1-5 | TRBV5-1 | CASSAGGATGQPQHF | TGCGCCAGCAGCGCGGGGGGCGCCACAGGTCAGCCCCAGCATTTT
- | - | TRBJ2-3 | TRBV5-1 | CASSSVQDTQYF | TGCGCCAGCAGCTCCGTCCAGGATACGCAGTATTTT
- | - | TRBJ2-7 | TRBV5-1 | CASSLAPGYEQYF | TGCGCCAGCAGCTTGGCCCCAGGGTACGAGCAGTACTTC